This T cell receptor beta chain was captured by sequencing in a study of cytomegalovirus exposure and HLA in healthy donors. Study results and limitations: Later, TCR association rates were found to vary by HLA locus, highest for DRB1 and lowest for HLA-C. Investigators reported 150 to 200 TCR beta chains as tied to cytomegalovirus.

Turning to this clone: Its target is not known.

CDR1 GTSNPN and CDR2 SVGIG come from the germline V gene (reference sequence). The CDR3 contains 15 residues. The junction had 9 bases not matched to a gene; V was cut back by 5 bases and J by 4 bases. It was with 60 Vbeta and 13 Jbeta primers that the PCR ran. This table comes from immunoSEQ multiplex PCR, and its TCRdb copy is limited to in-frame clones, with some not included. The sample contains 90,000 to 120,000 clones, over 80% of which appear only once. The TCR was taken from a man aged 25 to 40 in good health and CMV-seropositive. The sequencing sample was made of PBMCs. The gene calls are TRBV30 and TRBJ1-2; 11 bases line up with TRBD1. CDR3 residues: CAWGVRTGGTYGYTF. In DNA form, the CDR3 reads TGTGCCTGGGGAGTTAGGACAGGGGGCACCTATGGCTACACCTTC.